One sample yielded the 20 T cell receptor beta chains listed below, sequenced in a study of T cells in pancreatic ductal adenocarcinoma listed by TCRdb under 2017. Selected pancreatic ductal adenocarcinoma patients had undergone surgery without neoadjuvant therapy. The library was made by the immunoSEQ multiplex PCR assay. The table was pulled from immuneACCESS by TCRdb, which kept in-frame rearrangements only. Such tables lose some clones; where checked, under half of the loss comes from unresolved V genes, and the rest has no known cause. Present in this sample are roughly 100,000 clones, about 95% of which were seen just once. Under 3.5% of the sample goes to the ten largest clones. Sequencing was performed on PBMCs. These receptors were obtained from a human donor with pancreatic ductal adenocarcinoma.

This chain links TRBV5-1 with TRBJ2-5; D is perhaps TRBD2 (5 bases). The CDR3 sequence is 14 residues long. V was clipped by 0 bases and J by 2 bases, with 8 bases between them. CDR1 and CDR2 (germline): SGHRS, YFSETQ. The CDR3 is CASSLDSGQETQYF. CDR3 sequence (DNA): TGCGCCAGCAGCTTGGATTCGGGGCAAGAGACCCAGTACTTC. The whole variable domain, filled in from reference TRBV5-1 and TRBJ2-5, reads KAGVTQTPRYLIKTRGQQVTLSCSPISGHRSVSWYQQTPGQGLQFLFEYFSETQRNKGNFPGRFSGRQFSNSRSEMNVSTLELGDSALYLCASSLDSGQETQYFGPGTRLLVL.

The V gene is TRBV10-2, the J gene TRBJ2-5; possibly TRBD2 for D (7 bases). This CDR3 has 14 residues. Trimming removed 8 bases at V and 4 bases at J, with 17 bases between. Looked up from germline, CDR1 is WSHSY and CDR2 is SAAADI. CDR3 loop: CASAMGGAGETQYF. CDR3 nucleotides: TGCGCCAGCGCGATGGGGGGGGCAGGAGAGACCCAGTACTTC.

This clone was observed a single time. The chain combines TRBV5-1 with TRBJ2-7; D is perhaps TRBD1 (5 bases). CDR1 is SGHRS, CDR2 YFSETQ, per germline. The CDR3 runs to 14 residues. V was shortened by 3 bases and J by 4 bases, with 14 bases between the two germline ends. The CDR3 loop reads CASSSQGIPYEQYF. CDR3 coding DNA: TGCGCCAGCAGCTCCCAGGGAATTCCGTACGAGCAGTACTTC.

Here the CDR3 DNA reads TGTGCCAGCAGCTTAGGACTCCACAATGAGCAGTTCTTC. Its protein is CASSLGLHNEQFF. V gene TRBV7-9 combines with J gene TRBJ2-1; D unresolved. Between the trimmed V and J ends, which lost 1 base and 5 bases, there was a span of 6 bases. CDR1 SEHNR and CDR2 FQNEAQ come from the germline V gene (reference sequence). The CDR3 has 13 residues.

The genes are TRBV5-6 and TRBJ2-3, with TRBD2 matching 11 bases. CDR1 and CDR2 (germline): SGHDT, YYEEEE. V shed 1 base and J 2 bases; nucleotides not matched to a gene: 3. The CDR3 has 16 amino acids. CDR3 protein: CASSLTSGGFTDTQYF. The CDR3 DNA follows: TGTGCCAGCAGCTTGACTAGCGGGGGTTTCACAGATACGCAGTATTTT.

This rearrangement joins TRBV5-6 to TRBJ2-7; 9 bases map to TRBD2. V lost 7 bases to trimming and J lost 7 bases; unmatched junction nucleotides: 6. The CDR3 extends over 12 amino acids. Germline loops: CDR1 SGHDT, CDR2 YYEEEE. CDR3 DNA: TGTGCCAGCGGCGGGAGGGCTCGGGAGCAGTACTTC. Encoded protein: CASGGRAREQYF.

CDR3 sequence (DNA): TGTGCCAGCAGTTTGGGTTGGGTTTCAACGGGACTAGCGAAGTACGAGCAGTACTTC. Amino acid sequence: CASSLGWVSTGLAKYEQYF. The rearrangement uses TRBV28 and TRBJ2-7; the match to TRBD2 covers 10 bases. From germline, CDR1 is MDHEN and CDR2 SYDVKM. J gave up 4 bases and V 3 bases, and 18 bases lay outside the gene matches. CDR3 size: 19 residues. The whole variable domain, filled in from reference TRBV28 and TRBJ2-7, reads DVKVTQSSRYLVKRTGEKVFLECVQDMDHENMFWYRQDPGLGLRLIYFSYDVKMKEKGDIPEGYSVSREKKERFSLILESASTNQTSMYLCASSLGWVSTGLAKYEQYFGPGTRLTVT.

The chain uses TRBV19 and TRBJ2-2; TRBD2 agrees at 8 bases. Per the germline V gene, CDR1 is LNHDA and CDR2 is SQIVND (reference sequence). Trimming removed 5 bases from V and 5 bases from J; junction bases left unmatched: 10. This CDR3 spans 16 amino acids. The CDR3 DNA reads as TGTGCCAGTAGTGTACGACTAGCGAACCCGACCGGGGAGCTGTTTTTT. This translates into CASSVRLANPTGELFF.

The chain joins TRBV15 to TRBJ2-7, with 10 bases that match TRBD2. Germline CDR1 LNHNV, CDR2 YYDKDF (reference sequence). CDR3 size: 16 residues. Trimming cost V 0 bases and J 4 bases; bases outside gene matches: 6. This CDR3 is CATSREYASGSYEQYF. CDR3 sequence (DNA): TGTGCCACCAGCAGAGAATATGCTAGCGGGAGTTACGAGCAGTACTTC.

The chain recombines TRBV4-2 with TRBJ2-7; no definite D call. Deletions cut 0 bases from V and 3 bases from J, with 12 bases between. Germline V CDR1 and CDR2: LGHNA, YNFKEQ. The CDR3 runs 15 residues. This CDR3 is CASSQDRSLLYEQYF. The CDR3 bases are TGTGCCAGCAGCCAAGATCGGAGTCTTCTCTACGAGCAGTACTTC.

Regarding this clone: The same CDR3 also results from other DNA sequences found in this sample. The chain is built from TRBV18 and TRBJ2-1; 9 nucleotides agree with TRBD1. Germline trimming cut 0 bases from V and 3 bases from J; bases unmatched to any gene: 3. The CDR3 loop spans 16 amino acids. Per germline, CDR1 KGHSH and CDR2 LQKENI. CDR3 loop: CASSPPGQGGYNEQFF. DNA for the CDR3: TGTGCCAGCTCACCACCGGGACAGGGAGGCTACAATGAGCAGTTCTTC. The whole variable domain, remainder taken from reference TRBV18 and TRBJ2-1, is NAGVMQNPRHLVRRRGQEARLRCSPMKGHSHVYWYRQLPEEGLKFMVYLQKENIIDESGMPKERFSAEFPKEGPSILRIQQVVRGDSAAYFCASSPPGQGGYNEQFFGPGTRLTVL.

The chain couples TRBV27 to TRBJ2-3, with 11 bases fitting TRBD2. Germline values: CDR1 MNHEY, CDR2 SMNVEV (reference sequence). Trimming took 6 bases from V and 3 from J; bases not matched to a gene: 5. The CDR3 has 15 amino acids. The CDR3 DNA reads as TGTGCCAGCAGGACTAGCGGGACTCTAACAGATACGCAGTATTTT. The encoded protein is CASRTSGTLTDTQYF.

The V call is TRBV6-1, the J call TRBJ2-5; 7 positions agree with TRBD1. This CDR3 region has 17 residues. The germline gives CDR1 MNHNS, CDR2 SASEGT. Trimming removed 2 bases from V and 5 bases from J; junction bases left unmatched: 14. Written as DNA, the CDR3 is TGTGCCAGCAGTGAACCCTCCCGACAGGGTTGGAGTGAGACCCAGTACTTC. As protein: CASSEPSRQGWSETQYF.

In this sample, this clone turned up once. The CDR3 reads CASSWNSGASYNEQFF. The CDR3 coding sequence is TGTGCCAGCAGTTGGAATAGCGGGGCCTCCTACAATGAGCAGTTCTTC. V is TRBV27 and J is TRBJ2-1; 8 positions agree with TRBD2. Germline CDR1 MNHEY, CDR2 SMNVEV (reference sequence). V was pared by 4 bases and J by 0 bases, with 5 bases of the junction left unmatched. The CDR3 length is 16 residues.

J is TRBJ2-3 and V is TRBV10-3; 9 bases map to TRBD1. CDR1 is ENHRY and CDR2 is SYGVKD in the germline V gene. This CDR3 region has 17 residues. With V trimmed by 3 bases and J by 4 bases, 11 bases remained unmatched. CDR3 in amino acids: CAISDYATGGGADTQYF. The CDR3 nucleotides are TGTGCCATCAGTGACTACGCGACAGGGGGGGGCGCAGATACGCAGTATTTT.

This chain joins TRBV6-5 and TRBJ2-7; D is unresolved. Trimming stripped 2 bases from V and 6 bases from J, with 14 bases between. This CDR3 contains 14 residues. Germline CDR1 reads MNHEY; CDR2 reads SVGAGI. The CDR3 sequence: CASSYGHTLAEQYF. CDR3 sequence (DNA): TGTGCCAGCAGTTACGGGCACACCCTCGCCGAGCAGTACTTC.

The chain uses TRBV10-3 and TRBJ1-5, with a possible D match to TRBD1 (6 bases). The CDR3 is made up of 14 amino acids. Trimming shortened V by 3 bases and J by 3 bases, and 9 bases separated the two germline ends. Per germline, CDR1 ENHRY and CDR2 SYGVKD. This chain's CDR3 is CAISEGQINQPQHF. CDR3 bases: TGTGCCATCAGTGAAGGACAGATCAATCAGCCCCAGCATTTT.

V and J are TRBV9 and TRBJ2-1; 12 bases map to TRBD2. This CDR3 spans 16 amino acids. Germline loops: CDR1 SGDLS, CDR2 YYNGEE. J lost 6 bases, V lost 4 bases, and 8 bases had no gene match. DNA for the CDR3: TGTGCCAGCAGCCCTCGACTAGCGGGGGTTAGCAATGAGCAGTTCTTC. Translation gives CASSPRLAGVSNEQFF.

This clone was counted a single time. This chain connects TRBV9 to TRBJ2-3; 7 nucleotides agree with TRBD2. The V gene's germline CDR1 is SGDLS and CDR2 YYNGEE. V was clipped by 3 bases and J by 1 base; unmatched bases: 8. The CDR3 length is 16 residues. CDR3 in DNA: TGTGCCAGCAGCGACAGCGGGACCCCCCGCACAGATACGCAGTATTTT. Its translation is CASSDSGTPRTDTQYF.

This chain uses TRBV19 with TRBJ1-1, with a possible D match to TRBD1 (6 bases). Germline lookup yields CDR1 LNHDA and CDR2 SQIVND (reference sequence). V was trimmed by 7 bases and J by 5 bases, leaving 11 bases between them. The CDR3 length is 12 residues. The CDR3 loop reads CASTQGWTEAFF. CDR3 DNA sequence: TGTGCCAGTACCCAGGGGTGGACTGAAGCTTTCTTT.